This passage covers 22 T cell receptor beta chains from one sample sequenced in a study of cytotoxic CD8 clonotypes in ibrutinib-treated CLL (dated by TCRdb to about 2021). According to the study, the label for this sample's time point signals: around 25 months on ibrutinib. The library was prepared using the immunoSEQ multiplex PCR assay. The immuneACCESS repertoire file appears here via TCRdb, limited to in-frame rearrangements. These files lack a portion of the clones; in checked studies, under half of the deficit traces to unresolved V genes, and the cause of the others is not known. For this sample the table gives 110,000 to 150,000 clones, of which 60% to 85% were detected only once. Of the sample, 4.5% to 6% is held by the ten largest clones. The specimen comprised PBMCs, sampled after 24 months of ibrutinib treatment. Receptor source: a human donor with chronic lymphocytic leukemia.

V and J are TRBV9 and TRBJ2-1; D may be TRBD1 (5 bases). Germline loops: CDR1 SGDLS, CDR2 YYNGEE. This CDR3 is 15 amino acids long. The V and J ends lost 1 base and 4 bases respectively, with 12 bases between them. The CDR3 protein is CASSVMGLLYNEQFF. For the CDR3, the DNA is TGTGCCAGCAGCGTAATGGGGCTACTTTACAATGAGCAGTTCTTC.

The chain combines TRBV7-2 with TRBJ1-4; 8 nucleotides match TRBD1. Unmatched junction bases numbered 7, after V lost 5 bases and J lost 8 bases. The CDR3 extends over 14 amino acids. Germline CDR1 is SGHTA and CDR2 is FQGNSA. The CDR3 DNA reads TGTGCCAGCAGCAGCGGACAGGGAGGGGAAAAACTGTTTTTT. The encoded protein is CASSSGQGGEKLFF.

This chain links TRBV10-3 with TRBJ1-2; 7 bases are a match to TRBD1. CDR1 ENHRY and CDR2 SYGVKD come from the germline V gene. The CDR3 loop spans 13 amino acids. With 9 bases clipped from V and 5 bases from J, the junction kept 9 bases outside the gene matches. The CDR3 region is CAINRGREYGYTF. For the CDR3, the DNA is TGTGCCATAAACAGGGGTCGAGAGTATGGCTACACCTTC.

J is TRBJ1-2 and V is TRBV6-6; 7 bases are a match to TRBD1. The CDR3 has 13 residues. Trimming took 2 bases from V and 3 from J; bases not matched to a gene: 0. CDR1 is MNHNY and CDR2 is SVGAGI in the germline V gene (reference sequence). The CDR3 is CASSYTGDYGYTF. CDR3 coding DNA: TGTGCCAGCAGTTACACAGGGGACTATGGCTACACCTTC.

This chain connects TRBV2 to TRBJ2-5; TRBD2 matches 7 bases. CDR3 length equals 14 residues. Losses at the gene ends were 6 bases for V and 4 bases for J; bases not matched to a gene: 8. Germline V gene sequence: CDR1 SNHLY, CDR2 FYNNEI. CDR3 sequence (DNA): TGTGCCAGCAGCCCCGAGCGGGGACCAGAGACCCAGTACTTC. Translated: CASSPERGPETQYF.

The chain combines TRBV11-2 with TRBJ1-5; D gene ambiguous. The CDR3 covers 15 residues. Trimming took 0 bases from V and 2 from J, leaving 8 bases between them. Germline V gene lookup returns CDR1 SGHAT and CDR2 FQNNGV. The CDR3 nucleotides read TGTGCCAGCAGCTTAGATACCCAGGGCAATCAGCCCCAGCATTTT. It yields the protein CASSLDTQGNQPQHF.

V usage is TRBV30 and J usage is TRBJ1-1; D possibly corresponds to TRBD1 (6 bases). The CDR3 has 12 residues. Trimming took 3 bases from V and 1 from J, leaving 6 bases between them. Germline values: CDR1 GTSNPN, CDR2 SVGIG (reference sequence). The chain's CDR3 is CAWRQGNTEAFF. In nucleotides, the CDR3 is TGTGCCTGGAGACAGGGGAACACTGAAGCTTTCTTT. Combining the CDR3 with reference TRBV30 and TRBJ1-1 gives the whole variable domain SQTIHQWPATLVQPVGSPLSLECTVEGTSNPNLYWYRQAAGRGLQLLFYSVGIGQISSEVPQNLSASRPQDRQFILSSKKLLLSDSGFYLCAWRQGNTEAFFGQGTRLTVV.

This clone has a single count. This chain uses TRBV28 with TRBJ2-3, with D unresolved. V was trimmed by 5 bases and J by 0 bases, leaving 12 bases between them. Germline V gives CDR1 MDHEN, CDR2 SYDVKM. This CDR3 region has 15 residues. This CDR3 reads CASSTVPRSTDTQYF. CDR3 DNA sequence: TGTGCCAGCAGTACTGTCCCTCGCAGCACAGATACGCAGTATTTT.

The chain has TRBV11-2 and TRBJ1-1; 9 bases agree with TRBD1. V dropped 0 bases and J dropped 6; count of bases not matched to a gene: 17. Germline V CDR1 and CDR2: SGHAT, FQNNGV. The CDR3 has 19 residues. CDR3 sequence (DNA): TGTGCCAGCAGCTTAGACGGCCGGACAGGGGTATCCCCAATCCCTGAAGCTTTCTTT. Encoded protein: CASSLDGRTGVSPIPEAFF.

The chain is built from TRBV7-9 and TRBJ1-1; D gene uncertain. This CDR3 region has 13 residues. Germline loops: CDR1 SEHNR, CDR2 FQNEAQ (reference sequence). The V gene lost 1 base and the J gene lost 11 bases, with 14 bases spanning the gap. The DNA of the CDR3 is TGTGCCAGCAGCTTAGGAGTTGGGATGGGGGCTTTCTTT. This codes for CASSLGVGMGAFF.

This clone was picked up one time. V is TRBV19 and J is TRBJ1-1; unclear D gene. Trimming cost V 6 bases and J 11 bases, with 13 bases left between them. The CDR3 totals 11 residues. Germline loops: CDR1 LNHDA, CDR2 SQIVND (reference sequence). The CDR3 here is CASRDGGVAFF. DNA of the CDR3: TGTGCCAGTAGAGATGGAGGTGTGGCTTTCTTT.

The sample holds a few counts of this clone. V gene TRBV5-1 combines with J gene TRBJ1-6; 7 bases line up with TRBD1. The CDR3 consists of 16 residues. In germline, CDR1 is SGHRS, CDR2 YFSETQ. J gave up 7 bases and V 0 bases, and 7 bases lay outside the gene matches. The CDR3 nucleotides read TGCGCCAGCAGCTTGGAGGCAGGGGGACCGAATTCACCCCTCCACTTT. Amino acids: CASSLEAGGPNSPLHF.

The chain couples TRBV29-1 to TRBJ2-1; 11 bases line up with TRBD2. Trimming at V came to 4 bases and at J to 5 bases, leaving 4 bases not matched to a gene. Germline CDR1 reads SQVTM; CDR2 reads ANQGSEA. This CDR3 has 14 amino acids. The CDR3 loop reads CSVADSGGDNEQFF. CDR3 nucleotide sequence: TGCAGCGTTGCCGATAGCGGGGGGGACAATGAGCAGTTCTTC.

The chain combines TRBV10-3 with TRBJ2-5; D is uncertain. The germline V gene has CDR1 ENHRY and CDR2 SYGVKD. Trimming pared 4 bases from V and 5 bases from J, leaving 14 bases between. The CDR3 runs to 14 residues. The CDR3 DNA follows: TGTGCCATCAGTGTCACGACCGGCCCGGAGACCCAGTACTTC. It is translated as CAISVTTGPETQYF.

The chain has TRBV6-6 and TRBJ2-1; 10 positions match TRBD1. Germline trimming cut 5 bases from V and 9 bases from J; bases unmatched to any gene: 10. The CDR3 runs to 15 residues. In germline, CDR1 is MNHNY, CDR2 SVGAGI (reference sequence). Here the CDR3 DNA reads TGTGCCAGCAGTCCTGGGGGGACAGGGGCGGTTGAGCAGTTCTTC. Translation: CASSPGGTGAVEQFF.

J is TRBJ2-5 and V is TRBV6-5; 10 bases line up with TRBD1. V lost 6 bases, J lost 6 bases, and 4 bases stayed unmatched. This CDR3 contains 13 residues. Germline V gene data show CDR1 as MNHEY and CDR2 as SVGAGI. CDR3 residues: CASSWDRGQTQYF. The CDR3 DNA reads TGTGCCAGCAGCTGGGACAGGGGCCAGACCCAGTACTTC.

This clone was picked up one time. CDR3 sequence: CASSFRAYNEQFF. As DNA, the CDR3 is TGTGCCAGCAGTTTTAGGGCCTACAATGAGCAGTTCTTC. J is TRBJ2-1 and V is TRBV27; no clear D. V gave up 3 bases and J gave up 2 bases, with 5 bases separating them. Germline CDR1 reads MNHEY; CDR2 reads SMNVEV (reference sequence). The CDR3 extends over 13 amino acids.

The V call is TRBV15, the J call TRBJ1-4; D may be TRBD1 (6 bases). Trimming stripped 1 base from V and 3 bases from J, with 9 bases between. The CDR3 loop spans 15 amino acids. The germline V gene has CDR1 LNHNV and CDR2 YYDKDF (reference sequence). CDR3 amino acids: CATSRGGGPNEKLFF. CDR3 nucleotides: TGTGCCACCAGCAGAGGCGGGGGCCCTAATGAAAAACTGTTTTTT.

The chain's CDR3 is CASTPGQGRTQYF. The CDR3 DNA follows: TGTGCCAGCACCCCGGGACAGGGGAGGACCCAGTACTTC. V gene TRBV27 combines with J gene TRBJ2-5; 10 nucleotides match TRBD1. Germline V gene lookup returns CDR1 MNHEY and CDR2 SMNVEV (reference sequence). The CDR3 is made up of 13 amino acids. Trimming removed 7 bases from V and 7 bases from J; junction bases left unmatched: 6.

The rearrangement uses TRBV19 and TRBJ2-3; maybe TRBD2 (7 bases). This CDR3 comprises 14 residues. Between the trimmed V and J ends, which lost 7 bases and 2 bases, there was a span of 13 bases. From germline, CDR1 is LNHDA and CDR2 SQIVND (reference sequence). The chain's CDR3 is CASKLGGHTDTQYF. In DNA form, the CDR3 reads TGTGCCAGTAAATTGGGGGGGCACACAGATACGCAGTATTTT.

CDR3 bases: TGCGCCAGCAGCTTGTTGCAGGGGGCTAACTATGGCTACACCTTC. Translation gives CASSLLQGANYGYTF. The rearrangement links TRBV5-1 to TRBJ1-2; 7 positions match TRBD1. V lost 1 base and J lost 0; bases outside the gene matches: 3. Germline lookup yields CDR1 SGHRS and CDR2 YFSETQ. CDR3 length equals 15 residues.

V is TRBV6-5 and J is TRBJ2-1, with 7 bases that match TRBD1. CDR3 size: 16 residues. V dropped 4 bases and J dropped 2; count of bases not matched to a gene: 8. Germline-derived CDR1 and CDR2 are MNHEY and SVGAGI. As DNA, the CDR3 is TGTGCCAGCAGTTCCCTCGGACAGGCCGCCTACAATGAGCAGTTCTTC. Translation gives CASSSLGQAAYNEQFF.